This T cell receptor beta chain was captured in a study of blood T cells in healthy people across ages (dated by TCRdb to 2013 to 2016). Regarding the research as a whole: In model experiments, template switching captured about one uniquely barcoded TCR beta cDNA molecule for every two T cells. Using the same blood draw, the study looked at two additional independent replicas of 1 million unique cDNA reads for two donors, one aged 18 to 30 and the other aged 80 or older. To avoid experimental bias, donors of different ages were distributed randomly across sequencing lanes. Donors were grouped into four age groups: young (average roughly 16 years), middle-aged (roughly 37), aged (around 60) and long-lived (just over 80). To track age-related changes in TCR beta repertoire diversity, the study relied on deep sequencing normalized with unique cDNA molecular identifiers. What the work shows at the level of the full study, not this receptor alone: Conclusive comparison of naive and antigen-experienced compartments was prevented by the profiling of bulk unsorted PBMCs. Because the CMV infection status of the donors was unknown, age-related changes in expanded clonotypes may potentially have been confounded. A strong correlation was found between observed TCR beta diversity and the percentage of naive T cells measured by flow cytometry. Compared with the aged group, the long-lived group had more naive CD4+ T cells, fewer expanded clones and increased TCR diversity, a pattern suggesting age selection. Estimates of total diversity based on one million sequenced T cells were regarded as lower bounds and as underestimates. Observed TCR beta diversity per million T cells fell roughly linearly with age, and a significant reduction was already apparent by age around 39.

The 39 donors, aged about 6 to 95 years, were systemically healthy Caucasian individuals from Russia. Each donor gave 8 to 10 milliliters of peripheral blood, drawn into EDTA-treated Vacutainer tubes. Ficoll-Paque density-gradient centrifugation was used to isolate PBMCs, with at least 6 million per sample. Trizol reagent was used to extract total RNA from PBMCs, with at least 5 micrograms per sample. For every donor, an aliquot of PBMCs went through flow cytometry to measure the percentages of naive CD45RAhigh/CD27high T cells. This clonotype was counted a few times. No cognate antigen has been identified for it. Base qualities are not recorded, but no much larger clone differs from it by a single base. Library preparation was by 5' RACE. A second PCR of roughly 7 to 12 cycles was run with a J-beta primer mix and a sample-barcoded 5' primer. Each TCR beta cDNA molecule received a unique molecular identifier from a template-switch 5' adaptor carrying 12 random nucleotides. Each sample yielded at least 3 million CDR3-containing paired-end reads. First-strand cDNA synthesis was performed from all RNA using the Mint cDNA synthesis kit, with priming by a TRBC-specific oligonucleotide. Following uracil-DNA glycosylase treatment, a first 18-cycle PCR with universal primers M1SS and BC2_uni_R was performed on all cDNA. The paper's data handling went like this. For normalization, 1 million high-quality reads, each with a distinct molecular identifier, were randomly selected from each sample. Reads with shared molecular identifiers were discarded instead of being binned into consensus sequences. MiTCR, set to a Q25 quality threshold and the strictest error-elimination algorithm, was used for CDR3 identification, clonotype clustering and error correction. A nonparametric unseen species model with Euler transformation was used to estimate lower-bound total TCR beta diversity. Using fastp trimming at Q25 and MiXCR clonotype assembly, TCRdb reanalyzed the public sequencing data and kept in-frame beta chains. Every CDR3 protein is listed once, alongside the most common genes and DNA of its rows. The V and J calls reflect TCRdb's pipeline rather than the authors' work. Within this sample are 1.8 million or so distinct CDR3 sequences, with about two fifths of them counted one time only. The biggest ten clones account for roughly 23% of the sample.

Trimming removed 6 bases from V and 1 base from J; the gene matches leave 5 bases unexplained. The CDR3 measures 15 amino acids from cysteine to phenylalanine. This entry keeps only the CDR3 DNA: 45 bases, framed from base 1. The specimen was blood. The receptor was isolated from a human donor in good health. The V gene is TRBV6-7 and the J gene is TRBJ2-1; the junction holds 8 bases that match TRBD1. TRBV6-7 is an ORF, with its function uncertain. The DNA sequence is given as TGTGCCAGCAGATCGACAGGGGATTCCTACAATGAGCAGTTCTTC. The resulting protein is CASRSTGDSYNEQFF.